The 28 T cell receptor beta chains presented below share a single source sample, sequenced in a study of T-cell reconstitution after alpha-beta-depleted transplantation in children. The TCRbeta library incorporated unique molecular identifiers. TCRdb redid the calling of the PCR reads with MiXCR, one entry per CDR3 protein. The data show fewer than 550,000 distinct CDR3 sequences, more than 9.5% seen once. The sequencing here drew on PBMCs, mostly from graft donor cells, taken 180 days after TCRalphabeta/CD19-depleted stem cell transplant. The receptors stem from a female patient aged 2-9 years who had a stem cell transplant for aplastic anemia, so the T cells may come from the graft donor.

The CDR3 bases are TGTGCCAGCAGTTCAATCAACGCTGGAAACACCATATATTTT. Its translation is CASSSINAGNTIYF. The V call is TRBV27, the J call TRBJ1-3, with D unclear. CDR3 length: 14 amino acids. The germline gives CDR1 MNHEY, CDR2 SMNVEV (reference sequence). V was cut by 4 bases and J by 2 bases, with 9 bases left in between.

The CDR3 loop is CASSLSGLAEETQYF. The DNA for the CDR3 is TGTGCCAGCAGTTTATCCGGACTAGCGGAAGAGACCCAGTACTTC. The chain links TRBV28 to TRBJ2-5; 10 positions agree with TRBD2. The CDR3 spans 15 residues. The V segment lost 1 base and the J segment 3 bases; nucleotides outside the gene matches: 2. The germline V gene has CDR1 MDHEN and CDR2 SYDVKM.

The rearrangement joins TRBV29-1 to TRBJ2-1; possibly TRBD2 for D (5 bases). V was shortened by 3 bases and J by 0 bases, with 9 bases between the two germline ends. Germline assignment: CDR1 SQVTM and CDR2 ANQGSEA. The CDR3 extends over 14 amino acids. The CDR3 loop is CSVEGRSSYNEQFF. The CDR3 DNA sequence: TGCAGCGTTGAGGGGAGAAGCTCCTACAATGAGCAGTTCTTC.

On this clonotype: A junction end diverges from the germline sequence, so it may reflect a read error. The V call is TRBV28, the J call TRBJ1-1, with 7 nucleotides matching TRBD1. CDR1 and CDR2 (germline): MDHEN, SYDVKM. The CDR3 consists of 13 residues. The CDR3 sequence is CASRPQGNSEAFF. In DNA form, the CDR3 reads TGTGCCAGTCGACCACAGGGGAACAGTGAAGCTTTCTTT.

The chain combines TRBV7-9 with TRBJ1-2; D perhaps matches TRBD1 (5 bases). The germline V gene has CDR1 SEHNR and CDR2 FQNEAQ (reference sequence). V was trimmed by 3 bases and J by 7 bases, leaving 12 bases between them. The CDR3 is 13 amino acids. This chain's CDR3 is CASSFYRQAGYTF. CDR3 nucleotide sequence: TGTGCCAGCAGCTTCTACAGGCAGGCTGGCTACACCTTC.

This clonotype has a handful of counts. The chain employs TRBV27 and TRBJ2-3; weak D call: TRBD1 (6 bases). Between the trimmed V and J ends, which lost 3 bases and 0 bases, there was a span of 10 bases. CDR3 length: 15 residues. Looked up from germline, CDR1 is MNHEY and CDR2 is SMNVEV (reference sequence). This chain's CDR3 is CASSFGTPSTDTQYF. The CDR3 DNA is TGTGCCAGCAGTTTTGGGACACCTAGCACAGATACGCAGTATTTT.

In this sample, this clonotype turned up a few times. The rearrangement uses TRBV7-3 and TRBJ2-1, with 8 bases identical to TRBD2. Germline-derived CDR1 and CDR2 are SGHTA and FQGTGA. The CDR3 loop spans 16 amino acids. With V trimmed by 4 bases and J by 5 bases, 10 bases remained unmatched. The CDR3 sequence is CASSSGGGRRDNEQFF. The CDR3 DNA sequence: TGTGCCAGCAGCTCTGGCGGCGGGAGGAGAGACAATGAGCAGTTCTTC.

This clonotype has ten or more counts. V and J are TRBV29-1 and TRBJ2-3; TRBD1 aligns across 8 bases. There are 14 residues in the CDR3. Germline V lookup: CDR1 SQVTM, CDR2 ANQGSEA. The junction had 8 bases not matched to a gene; V was cut back by 5 bases and J by 4 bases. The CDR3 spells CSVRDRLPPDTQYF. The CDR3 DNA reads as TGCAGCGTTCGGGACAGGCTGCCCCCAGATACGCAGTATTTT.

This clonotype was found a few times. This chain joins TRBV6-1 and TRBJ2-7, with 10 bases matching TRBD2. J lost 3 bases, V lost 7 bases, and 18 bases had no gene match. CDR3 length: 18 residues. Germline CDR1 MNHNS, CDR2 SASEGT. The CDR3 loop is CASTAGRIAGGTYYEQYF. In DNA form, the CDR3 reads TGTGCCAGCACGGCGGGGCGTATAGCGGGAGGTACCTACTACGAGCAGTACTTC.

This clonotype was recorded at least ten times. V is TRBV7-2 and J is TRBJ2-5; TRBD2 agrees at 9 bases. The J segment lost 1 base and the V segment lost 5 bases, leaving 5 bases of the junction unmatched. The germline V gene encodes CDR1 SGHTA and CDR2 FQGNSA. The CDR3 extends over 15 amino acids. The CDR3 DNA sequence: TGTGCCAGCAGCGCTAGCGGGGTGTTCCAAGAGACCCAGTACTTC. Translation gives CASSASGVFQETQYF. Full variable domain (outside the CDR3, taken from reference TRBV7-2 and TRBJ2-5): GAGVSQSPSNKVTEKGKDVELRCDPISGHTALYWYRQSLGQGLEFLIYFQGNSAPDKSGLPSDRFSAERTGGSVSTLTIQRTQQEDSAVYLCASSASGVFQETQYFGPGTRLLVL.

Within the sample, this clonotype is medium-sized. The rearrangement joins TRBV28 to TRBJ1-2; weak D call: TRBD1 (6 bases). Germline V gene lookup returns CDR1 MDHEN and CDR2 SYDVKM. Trimming pared 3 bases from V and 5 bases from J, leaving 13 bases between. This CDR3 is 14 amino acids long. Here the CDR3 reads CASSFSDRRYGYTF. For the CDR3, the DNA is TGTGCCAGCAGTTTCTCGGACAGACGTTATGGCTACACCTTC.

This rearrangement joins TRBV7-2 to TRBJ2-1; 9 nucleotides align to TRBD2. This CDR3 has 15 amino acids. Trimming cost V 5 bases and J 6 bases; bases outside gene matches: 8. CDR1 is SGHTA and CDR2 is FQGNSA in the germline V gene. DNA of the CDR3: TGTGCCAGCAGCCCGTATGCGGGAGGGCCCAATGAGCAGTTCTTC. It codes for CASSPYAGGPNEQFF.

This clonotype has more than one count but fewer than ten. The chain employs TRBV5-6 and TRBJ1-5; 10 bases match TRBD1. V gave up 2 bases and J gave up 4 bases; unmatched junction bases: 12. The CDR3 has 18 residues. From germline, CDR1 is SGHDT and CDR2 YYEEEE. CDR3 in amino acids: CASSFGIPGQGINQPQHF. CDR3 sequence (DNA): TGTGCCAGCAGCTTTGGGATTCCGGGACAGGGGATTAATCAGCCCCAGCATTTT.

The chain has TRBV7-2 and TRBJ1-2, with D hard to call. Germline CDR1 SGHTA, CDR2 FQGNSA. The CDR3 loop spans 14 amino acids. Between the trimmed V and J ends, which lost 1 base and 6 bases, there was a span of 12 bases. CDR3 loop: CASSLGRWRDGYTF. CDR3 bases: TGTGCCAGCAGCTTAGGGAGATGGAGGGATGGCTACACCTTC. The full variable domain, its missing parts supplied by reference TRBV7-2 and TRBJ1-2, is GAGVSQSPSNKVTEKGKDVELRCDPISGHTALYWYRQSLGQGLEFLIYFQGNSAPDKSGLPSDRFSAERTGGSVSTLTIQRTQQEDSAVYLCASSLGRWRDGYTFGSGTRLTVV.

This clonotype was counted only a few times. This rearrangement joins TRBV12-3 or TRBV12-4 to TRBJ1-1; tentatively, D is TRBD1 (6 bases). The V end was cut by 6 bases, the J end by 2 bases, with 10 bases between. CDR3 length: 13 residues. The CDR3 sequence: CASRPQGNTEAFF. For the CDR3, the DNA is TGTGCCAGCAGACCACAGGGAAACACTGAAGCTTTCTTT.

The chain joins TRBV28 to TRBJ2-1, with D possibly TRBD2 on 6 matching bases. The CDR3 is 14 amino acids. The V gene lost 3 bases and the J gene lost 9 bases, with 15 bases spanning the gap. Looked up from germline, CDR1 is MDHEN and CDR2 is SYDVKM. CDR3: CASSFLSGAGEQFF. The CDR3 region has the DNA TGTGCCAGCAGTTTCCTTAGCGGAGCTGGTGAGCAGTTCTTC.

The chain uses TRBV27 and TRBJ2-1, with TRBD1 matching 7 bases. J gave up 6 bases and V 3 bases, and 5 bases lay outside the gene matches. From germline, CDR1 is MNHEY and CDR2 SMNVEV (reference sequence). This CDR3 spans 14 amino acids. CDR3 sequence (DNA): TGTGCCAGCAGTTTGGAGCCAGGGGGCAATGAGCAGTTCTTC. This gives the protein CASSLEPGGNEQFF.

This chain connects TRBV12-3 or TRBV12-4 to TRBJ2-1, with a weak D call TRBD2 (6 bases). V lost 5 bases to trimming and J lost 10 bases, with 15 bases between them. The CDR3 covers 13 residues. The CDR3 sequence: CASSPRLVPEQFF. The CDR3 nucleotides read TGTGCCAGCAGTCCCCGACTAGTTCCCGAGCAGTTCTTC.

The genes are TRBV28 and TRBJ2-7; D possibly matches TRBD1 or TRBD2 (7 bases each). Germline CDR1 reads MDHEN; CDR2 reads SYDVKM. This CDR3 is 15 amino acids long. The V end lost 10 bases, the J end lost 7 bases, and 26 bases lay between the germline ends. The CDR3 reads CATRGGGPTLGEQYF. The CDR3 DNA reads TGTGCCACCAGGGGGGGGGGTCCCACTTTAGGGGAGCAGTACTTC.

The J gene is TRBJ2-4, the V gene TRBV28; TRBD2 agrees at 11 bases. The J segment lost 0 bases and the V segment lost 5 bases, leaving 9 bases of the junction unmatched. This CDR3 has 18 amino acids. Germline V lookup: CDR1 MDHEN, CDR2 SYDVKM. In nucleotides, the CDR3 is TGTGCCAGCAGTCCCGGGACTAGCGGCACCCTAGCCAAAAACATTCAGTACTTC. Translating gives CASSPGTSGTLAKNIQYF.

This clonotype was seen a handful of times. The V and J genes are TRBV6-1 and TRBJ2-1; 7 bases are shared with TRBD2. From germline, CDR1 is MNHNS and CDR2 SASEGT. This CDR3 contains 15 residues. The V and J ends lost 6 bases and 4 bases, in that order; junction bases with no gene match: 9. The CDR3 coding sequence is TGTGCCAGCAGAGAGCGGGACTCCCTTTACAATGAGCAGTTCTTC. Its protein product is CASRERDSLYNEQFF.

This clonotype was detected once. The rearrangement uses TRBV5-1 and TRBJ2-3; D is undetermined. The CDR3 has 18 amino acids. V lost 1 base, J lost 2 bases, and 20 bases lay in between. Germline CDR1 reads SGHRS; CDR2 reads YFSETQ. The CDR3, as DNA: TGCGCCAGCAGCTTGACCCCAAGGTCGGCGGTTAACACAGATACGCAGTATTTT. Translation: CASSLTPRSAVNTDTQYF.

This clonotype showed up many times. The CDR3 DNA reads as TGTGCCAGCAGCTTAGCGGCTAGCGGATCGAACACCGGGGAGCTGTTTTTT. This translates into CASSLAASGSNTGELFF. The genes are TRBV7-9 and TRBJ2-2; 7 nucleotides align to TRBD2. The CDR3 is made up of 17 amino acids. The junction had 4 bases not matched to a gene; V was cut back by 0 bases and J by 0 bases. CDR1 SEHNR and CDR2 FQNEAQ come from the germline V gene (reference sequence).

This clonotype showed up just a few times. The V call is TRBV6-1, the J call TRBJ1-2, with D uncertain. The CDR3 is 14 amino acids. CDR1 is MNHNS, CDR2 SASEGT, per germline. The V end was cut by 11 bases, the J end by 0 bases, with 16 bases between. The CDR3 is CASAAGHSNYGYTF. For the CDR3, the DNA is TGTGCCTCCGCGGCCGGGCATTCTAACTATGGCTACACCTTC.

The chain uses TRBV6-1 and TRBJ1-1, with D unclear. In germline, CDR1 is MNHNS, CDR2 SASEGT. This CDR3 has 15 amino acids. The V gene lost 4 bases and the J gene lost 1 base, with 13 bases spanning the gap. The CDR3 coding sequence is TGTGCCAGCAGTGGAACCTCGACGGGGAACACTGAAGCTTTCTTT. Protein sequence: CASSGTSTGNTEAFF.

This clonotype was detected only a few times. The rearrangement uses TRBV30 and TRBJ1-6; D is undetermined. V was cut by 4 bases and J by 5 bases, with 12 bases left in between. This CDR3 comprises 14 residues. Germline V CDR1 and CDR2: GTSNPN, SVGIG (reference sequence). The CDR3 loop is CAWTSFGDNSPLHF. CDR3 DNA: TGTGCCTGGACCTCCTTCGGAGATAATTCACCCCTCCACTTT.

The J gene is TRBJ2-2, the V gene TRBV28; 7 bases align to TRBD1. The J segment lost 0 bases and the V segment lost 6 bases, leaving 4 bases of the junction unmatched. The CDR3 sequence is 15 residues long. Germline-derived CDR1 and CDR2 are MDHEN and SYDVKM. The CDR3 DNA is TGTGCCAGCAGACCCGACAGGGCGAACACCGGGGAGCTGTTTTTT. Its translation: CASRPDRANTGELFF.

This clonotype has ten or more counts. The DNA of the CDR3 is TGTGCCAGCAGTTTAGTAGCAGGGAGCACAGATACGCAGTATTTT. It yields the protein CASSLVAGSTDTQYF. This chain connects TRBV28 to TRBJ2-3, with D perhaps matching TRBD1 (5 bases). V lost 2 bases, J lost 0 bases, and 9 bases lay in between. Looked up from germline, CDR1 is MDHEN and CDR2 is SYDVKM. This CDR3 region has 15 residues.